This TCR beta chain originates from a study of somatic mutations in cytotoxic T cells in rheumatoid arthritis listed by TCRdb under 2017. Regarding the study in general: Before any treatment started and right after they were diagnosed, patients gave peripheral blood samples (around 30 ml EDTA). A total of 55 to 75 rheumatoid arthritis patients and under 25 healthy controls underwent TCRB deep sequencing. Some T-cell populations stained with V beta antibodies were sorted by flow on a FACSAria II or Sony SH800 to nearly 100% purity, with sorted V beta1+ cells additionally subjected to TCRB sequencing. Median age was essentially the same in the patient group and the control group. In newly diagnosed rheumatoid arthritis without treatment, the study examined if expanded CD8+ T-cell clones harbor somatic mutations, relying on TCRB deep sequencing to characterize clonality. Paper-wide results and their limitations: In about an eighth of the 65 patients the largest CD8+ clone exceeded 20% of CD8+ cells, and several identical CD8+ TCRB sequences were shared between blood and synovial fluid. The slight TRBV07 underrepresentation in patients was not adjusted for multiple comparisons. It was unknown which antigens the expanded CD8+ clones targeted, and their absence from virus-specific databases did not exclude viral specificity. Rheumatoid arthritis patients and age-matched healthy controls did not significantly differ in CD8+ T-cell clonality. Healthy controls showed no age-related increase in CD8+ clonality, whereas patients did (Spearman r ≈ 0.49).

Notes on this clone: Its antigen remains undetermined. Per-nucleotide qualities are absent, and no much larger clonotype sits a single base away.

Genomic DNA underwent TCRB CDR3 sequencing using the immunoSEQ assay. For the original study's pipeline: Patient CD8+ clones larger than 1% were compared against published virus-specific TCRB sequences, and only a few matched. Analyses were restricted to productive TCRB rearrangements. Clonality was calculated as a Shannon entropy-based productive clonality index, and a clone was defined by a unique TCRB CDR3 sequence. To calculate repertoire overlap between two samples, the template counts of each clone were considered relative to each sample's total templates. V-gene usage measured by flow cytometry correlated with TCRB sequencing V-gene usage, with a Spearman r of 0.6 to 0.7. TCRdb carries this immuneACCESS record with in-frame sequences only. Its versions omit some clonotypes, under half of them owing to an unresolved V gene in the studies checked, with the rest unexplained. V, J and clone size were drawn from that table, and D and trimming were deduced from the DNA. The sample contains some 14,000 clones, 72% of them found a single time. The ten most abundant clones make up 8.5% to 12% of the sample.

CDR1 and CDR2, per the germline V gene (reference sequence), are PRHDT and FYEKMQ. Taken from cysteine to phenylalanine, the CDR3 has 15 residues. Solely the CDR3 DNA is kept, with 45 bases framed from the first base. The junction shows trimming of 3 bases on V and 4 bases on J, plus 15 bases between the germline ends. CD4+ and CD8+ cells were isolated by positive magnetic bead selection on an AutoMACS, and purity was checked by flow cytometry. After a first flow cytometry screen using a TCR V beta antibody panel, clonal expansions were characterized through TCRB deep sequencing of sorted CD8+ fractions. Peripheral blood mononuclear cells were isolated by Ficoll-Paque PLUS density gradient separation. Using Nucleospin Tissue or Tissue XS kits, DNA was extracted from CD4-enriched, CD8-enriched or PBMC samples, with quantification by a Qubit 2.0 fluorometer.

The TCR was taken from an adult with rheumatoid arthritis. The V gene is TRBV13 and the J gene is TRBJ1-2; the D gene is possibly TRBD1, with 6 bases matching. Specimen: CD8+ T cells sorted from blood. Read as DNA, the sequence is TGTGCCAGCAGCTTCCGGACAGAACCTATCTATGGCTACACCTTC. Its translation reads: CASSFRTEPIYGYTF.